This TCR beta chain is from a study of blood T cell repertoires in COVID-19. The repertoire was sequenced with immunoSEQ multiplex PCR; TCRdb's copy has only in-frame clones and lacks some. The sample carries 45,000 to 70,000 clones, more than 70% recorded once. CDR1 is SGHRS and CDR2 is YFSETQ in the germline V gene. The CDR3 length is 12 residues. V gave up 3 bases and J gave up 8 bases; unmatched junction bases: 2. Sequenced sample: peripheral blood. The sequence came from a man in his sixties with acute or convalescent COVID-19. The gene calls are TRBV5-1 and TRBJ1-2, with 9 bases that match TRBD1. The CDR3 here is CASSWTGEGYTF. Here the CDR3 DNA reads TGCGCCAGCAGCTGGACAGGGGAAGGCTACACCTTC.